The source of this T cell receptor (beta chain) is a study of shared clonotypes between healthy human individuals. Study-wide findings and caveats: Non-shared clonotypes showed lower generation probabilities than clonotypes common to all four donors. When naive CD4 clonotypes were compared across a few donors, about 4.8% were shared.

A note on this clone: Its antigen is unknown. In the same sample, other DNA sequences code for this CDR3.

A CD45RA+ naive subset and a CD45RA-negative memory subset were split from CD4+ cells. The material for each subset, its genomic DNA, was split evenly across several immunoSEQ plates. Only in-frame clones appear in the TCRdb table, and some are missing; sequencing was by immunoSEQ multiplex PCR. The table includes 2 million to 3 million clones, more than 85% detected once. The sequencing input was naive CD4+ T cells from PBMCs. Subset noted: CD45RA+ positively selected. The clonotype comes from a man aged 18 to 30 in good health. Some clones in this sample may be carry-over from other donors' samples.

Here the CDR3 reads CSVVPGTGFSYEQYF. Written as DNA, the CDR3 is TGCAGCGTTGTTCCAGGGACAGGGTTCTCCTACGAGCAGTACTTC. The rearrangement links TRBV29-1 to TRBJ2-7, with 9 bases matching TRBD1. V shed 4 bases and J 0 bases; nucleotides not matched to a gene: 7. In germline, CDR1 is SQVTM, CDR2 ANQGSEA. The CDR3 is made up of 15 amino acids.